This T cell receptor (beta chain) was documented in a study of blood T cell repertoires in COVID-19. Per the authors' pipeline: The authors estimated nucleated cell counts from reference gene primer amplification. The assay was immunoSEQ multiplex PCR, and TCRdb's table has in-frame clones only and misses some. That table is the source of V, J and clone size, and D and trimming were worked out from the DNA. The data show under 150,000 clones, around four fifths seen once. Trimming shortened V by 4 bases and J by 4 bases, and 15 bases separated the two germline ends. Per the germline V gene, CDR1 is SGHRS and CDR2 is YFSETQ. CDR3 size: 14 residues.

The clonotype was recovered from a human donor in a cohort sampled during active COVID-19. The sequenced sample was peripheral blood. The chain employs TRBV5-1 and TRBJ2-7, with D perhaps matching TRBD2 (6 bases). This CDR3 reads CASSPGTGVYEQYF. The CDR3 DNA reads TGCGCCAGCAGCCCCGGGACGGGGGTTTACGAGCAGTACTTC.